The 22 T cell receptor beta chains in this list originate from one sample, sequenced in a study of T cell responses to AZD1222 COVID-19 vaccine. The method was immunoSEQ multiplex PCR; TCRdb's version includes in-frame clones alone and lacks a portion of them. There are about 110,000 clones in the sample; 80% to 85% occur only once, and approximately 10% lies in the top ten. The sample consisted of peripheral blood, taken on day 0 of AZD1222 vaccination. The receptor set was obtained from an adult in good health.

The rearrangement uses TRBV6-2 or TRBV6-3 and TRBJ2-2; D tentatively reads TRBD1 or TRBD2 (5 bases each). Between the trimmed V and J ends, which lost 6 bases and 5 bases, there was a span of 13 bases. The CDR3 spans 14 residues. Germline CDR1 is MNHEY and CDR2 is SVGEGT. In nucleotides, the CDR3 is TGTGCCAGCAGCCAAGGGACCGAGACCGGGGAGCTGTTTTTT. It codes for CASSQGTETGELFF.

The chain has TRBV9 and TRBJ2-7, with 9 bases lining up with TRBD2. J was trimmed by 5 bases and V by 0 bases; bases with no gene match: 0. The CDR3 has 13 residues. Germline CDR1 is SGDLS and CDR2 is YYNGEE. The CDR3 loop reads CASSVGGGDEQYF. The CDR3, as DNA: TGTGCCAGCAGCGTAGGCGGGGGGGACGAGCAGTACTTC.

The chain recombines TRBV7-2 with TRBJ2-3; D may match TRBD1 or TRBD2 (5 bases each). CDR1 and CDR2 from the germline V gene are SGHTA and FQGNSA. This CDR3 contains 14 residues. V was pared by 5 bases and J by 3 bases, with 12 bases between. CDR3 amino acids: CASSREGRTDTQYF. CDR3 coding DNA: TGTGCCAGCAGCCGTGAGGGACGGACAGATACGCAGTATTTT. Supplemented by reference TRBV7-2 and TRBJ2-3, the full variable domain reads GAGVSQSPSNKVTEKGKDVELRCDPISGHTALYWYRQSLGQGLEFLIYFQGNSAPDKSGLPSDRFSAERTGGSVSTLTIQRTQQEDSAVYLCASSREGRTDTQYFGPGTRLTVL.

The chain combines TRBV19 with TRBJ1-2, with D possibly being TRBD1 (6 bases). The germline gives CDR1 LNHDA, CDR2 SQIVND (reference sequence). V lost 5 bases, J lost 8 bases, and 9 bases lay in between. CDR3 length equals 11 residues. The chain's CDR3 is CASSVDRGYTF. The CDR3 DNA follows: TGTGCCAGTAGTGTCGACAGGGGCTACACCTTC.

This CDR3 reads CASSLRFSGGAGGSQYF. CDR3 sequence (DNA): TGTGCCAGCAGCTTAAGGTTTAGCGGGGGGGCCGGGGGATCCCAGTACTTC. This chain links TRBV7-2 with TRBJ2-5; 11 bases match TRBD2. The CDR3 spans 17 residues. Germline V gene data show CDR1 as SGHTA and CDR2 as FQGNSA. V lost 2 bases, J lost 9 bases, and 14 bases stayed unmatched.

This chain connects TRBV7-8 to TRBJ1-5; D not certain. V lost 8 bases to trimming and J lost 0 bases, with 17 bases between them. This CDR3 is built from 16 residues. Germline CDR1 and CDR2: SGHVS and FQNEAQ. The CDR3 loop reads CASSRQRAYSNQPQHF. As DNA, the CDR3 is TGTGCCAGCTCCCGGCAGAGGGCTTATAGCAATCAGCCCCAGCATTTT.

V gene TRBV11-3 combines with J gene TRBJ1-3, with 7 nucleotides matching TRBD1. Germline CDR1 SGHNT, CDR2 YENEEA. V was pared by 3 bases and J by 16 bases, with 12 bases of the junction left unmatched. This CDR3 has 13 residues. CDR3 loop: CASSFTPGTEVYF. The CDR3 nucleotides read TGTGCCAGCAGCTTCACCCCCGGGACAGAAGTTTATTTT.

The rearrangement joins TRBV21-1 to TRBJ2-1. TRBV21-1 is given as a pseudogene. The CDR3 has 16 amino acids. The CDR3 spells CASSKENLTTLNEQFF. In nucleotides, the CDR3 is TGTGCCAGCAGCAAAGAAAATCTGACCACCCTTAATGAGCAGTTCTTC.

The V and J genes are TRBV6-5 and TRBJ2-2; a possible D gene is TRBD1 (5 bases). CDR1 and CDR2 (germline): MNHEY, SVGAGI. Deletions cut 7 bases from V and 6 bases from J, with 9 bases between. There are 12 residues in the CDR3. CDR3 in amino acids: CASTRGAGELFF. CDR3 DNA: TGTGCCAGCACAAGGGGTGCCGGGGAGCTGTTTTTT.

This rearrangement joins TRBV5-1 to TRBJ2-3; 7 bases are a match to TRBD1. This CDR3 contains 15 residues. The V segment lost 2 bases and the J segment 2 bases; nucleotides outside the gene matches: 5. Germline V CDR1 and CDR2: SGHRS, YFSETQ. CDR3 coding DNA: TGCGCCAGCAGCTTACAGGGGCTTGACACAGATACGCAGTATTTT. Its translation is CASSLQGLDTDTQYF.

This clone appeared once. The chain has TRBV11-2 and TRBJ2-7; possible D gene TRBD2, 7 bases. Germline loops: CDR1 SGHAT, CDR2 FQNNGV. Trimming pared 1 base from V and 3 bases from J, leaving 10 bases between. This CDR3 has 14 residues. CDR3 in amino acids: CASSLGGGGYEQYF. For the CDR3, the DNA is TGTGCCAGCAGCTTAGGGGGAGGGGGCTACGAGCAGTACTTC.

The chain uses TRBV6-5 and TRBJ2-2; no clear D. V lost 0 bases to trimming and J lost 3 bases, with 8 bases between them. Germline CDR1 MNHEY, CDR2 SVGAGI. The CDR3 contains 15 residues. In DNA, the CDR3 is TGTGCCAGCAGTTACTCTAGGACGTACACCGGGGAGCTGTTTTTT. Its protein product is CASSYSRTYTGELFF.

This chain connects TRBV2 to TRBJ2-2, with D possibly matching TRBD1 (5 bases). Germline lookup yields CDR1 SNHLY and CDR2 FYNNEI. The V end lost 2 bases, the J end lost 8 bases, and 12 bases lay between the germline ends. This CDR3 is 14 amino acids long. The CDR3 DNA reads TGTGCCAGCAGTGAATGGGGCCGGGCGGGGGAGCTGTTTTTT. This encodes CASSEWGRAGELFF. The variable domain in full, with the rest retrieved from reference TRBV2 and TRBJ2-2, is EPEVTQTPSHQVTQMGQEVILRCVPISNHLYFYWYRQILGQKVEFLVSFYNNEISEKSEIFDDQFSVERPDGSNFTLKIRSTKLEDSAMYFCASSEWGRAGELFFGEGSRLTVL.

The gene calls are TRBV3-1 (or the pseudogene TRBV3-2) and TRBJ1-1, with TRBD1 as a possible D gene (5 bases). The V end lost 4 bases, the J end lost 7 bases, and 16 bases lay between the germline ends. The V gene's germline CDR1 is LGHDT and CDR2 YNNKEL (reference sequence). The CDR3 contains 14 residues. The CDR3 is CASSLAGTAVEAFF. The CDR3, as DNA: TGTGCCAGCAGCCTGGCCGGGACTGCCGTTGAAGCTTTCTTT.

The V and J genes are TRBV4-1 and TRBJ1-2; 10 nucleotides align to TRBD1. Germline V gene data show CDR1 as MGHRA and CDR2 as YSYEKL. The V gene end was trimmed by 1 base and the J gene end by 5 bases; junction bases not matched to a gene: 7. The CDR3 has 16 residues. The CDR3 reads CASSQVGQGGVYGYTF. The DNA of the CDR3 is TGCGCCAGCAGCCAAGTCGGACAGGGGGGAGTGTATGGCTACACCTTC.

The V gene is TRBV5-4, the J gene TRBJ2-7; 8 nucleotides agree with TRBD2. V gave up 4 bases and J gave up 2 bases; unmatched junction bases: 5. CDR3 length: 14 amino acids. Germline lookup yields CDR1 SGHNT and CDR2 YYREEE (reference sequence). In DNA form, the CDR3 reads TGTGCCAGCAGCGCGCCGGGACTAGCCTACGAGCAGTACTTC. Translated: CASSAPGLAYEQYF.

This rearrangement joins TRBV28 to TRBJ1-2; D is possibly TRBD1 (5 bases). The CDR3 totals 12 residues. Germline V gene lookup returns CDR1 MDHEN and CDR2 SYDVKM. Trimming removed 5 bases at V and 8 bases at J, with 12 bases between. Here the CDR3 DNA reads TGTGCCAGCAGTCAGGGCGACAACGGCTACACCTTC. As protein: CASSQGDNGYTF.

This chain uses TRBV11-1 with TRBJ2-2; D perhaps matches TRBD2 (5 bases). Germline assignment: CDR1 SGHAT and CDR2 FQDESV (reference sequence). The CDR3 sequence is 15 residues long. Trimming took off 5 bases at V and 4 bases at J, with 14 bases between the two ends. The CDR3 region has the DNA TGTGCCAGCAGCCCCACAACTAGGTCCACCGGGGAGCTGTTTTTT. Amino acids: CASSPTTRSTGELFF.

V is TRBV29-1 and J is TRBJ1-4; D call uncertain. The CDR3 length is 16 residues. The V and J ends lost 6 bases and 0 bases respectively, with 17 bases between them. Germline CDR1 is SQVTM and CDR2 is ANQGSEA. CDR3 coding DNA: TGCAGCGTGGCCCCGGGAGGGAGCGCAACTAATGAAAAACTGTTTTTT. Translation: CSVAPGGSATNEKLFF. The full variable domain, with the rest looked up from reference TRBV29-1 and TRBJ1-4, is SAVISQKPSRDICQRGTSLTIQCQVDSQVTMMFWYRQQPGQSLTLIATANQGSEATYESGFVIDKFPISRPNLTFSTLTVSNMSPEDSSIYLCSVAPGGSATNEKLFFGSGTQLSVL.

The J gene is TRBJ2-3, the V gene TRBV7-2; 8 bases line up with TRBD1. Germline-derived CDR1 and CDR2 are SGHTA and FQGNSA. V was pared by 1 base and J by 6 bases, with 6 bases of the junction left unmatched. The CDR3 contains 15 residues. Here the CDR3 reads CASSLGQGATDTQYF. The CDR3 DNA follows: TGTGCCAGCAGCTTAGGGCAGGGGGCGACGGATACGCAGTATTTT.

The chain links TRBV18 to TRBJ2-1, with a weak D call TRBD1 (5 bases). Per germline, CDR1 KGHSH and CDR2 LQKENI. The CDR3 has 12 residues. The V gene lost 8 bases and the J gene lost 15 bases, with 20 bases spanning the gap. CDR3 loop: CASQTQINRPFF. The CDR3 DNA reads TGTGCCAGCCAAACCCAGATCAACAGGCCGTTCTTC.

The chain carries TRBV9 and TRBJ2-2; 7 bases are shared with TRBD1. The CDR3 has 15 amino acids. CDR1 and CDR2 from the germline V gene are SGDLS and YYNGEE. V lost 0 bases and J lost 5; bases outside the gene matches: 4. CDR3 coding DNA: TGTGCCAGCAGCGTAGGCCCGACAGGGACCGGGGAGCTGTTTTTT. Translation gives CASSVGPTGTGELFF.